These 5 T cell receptor beta chains were sequenced from one sample in a study of T cell responses to AZD1222 COVID-19 vaccine. Method: immunoSEQ multiplex PCR; TCRdb's copy keeps in-frame clones and lacks some. This sample yields roughly 140,000 clones, of which 80% to 95% are seen a single time; about 3.3% belongs to the top ten. The starting material was peripheral blood, obtained 28 days after the second AZD1222 dose. All receptors come from an adult who received the AZD1222 COVID-19 vaccine.

The rearrangement joins TRBV5-4 to TRBJ1-4; weak D call: TRBD1 (6 bases). The germline CDR1 and CDR2 sequences are SGHNT and YYREEE (reference sequence). The V end lost 3 bases, the J end lost 8 bases, and 17 bases lay between the germline ends. This CDR3 comprises 15 residues. CDR3 nucleotides: TGTGCCAGCAGCTATGGGGATAGGACAGACGAAAAACTGTTTTTT. It is translated as CASSYGDRTDEKLFF.

The gene calls are TRBV27 and TRBJ1-1; the match to TRBD1 covers 7 bases. Unmatched junction bases numbered 5, after V lost 5 bases and J lost 2 bases. The CDR3 has 14 amino acids. CDR1 and CDR2 from the germline V gene are MNHEY and SMNVEV (reference sequence). The CDR3 is CASSVRQGNTEAFF. In DNA, the CDR3 is TGTGCCAGCAGTGTGAGACAGGGAAACACTGAAGCTTTCTTT.

V and J are TRBV5-1 and TRBJ2-3; a possible D gene is TRBD2 (7 bases). V gave up 1 base and J gave up 3 bases, with 15 bases separating them. The CDR3 loop spans 16 amino acids. Germline CDR1 and CDR2: SGHRS and YFSETQ. The DNA of the CDR3 is TGCGCCAGCAGCTTGTCGGGGGGCCGATCGACAGATACGCAGTATTTT. Translating it yields CASSLSGGRSTDTQYF. Full variable domain (outside the CDR3, taken from reference TRBV5-1 and TRBJ2-3): KAGVTQTPRYLIKTRGQQVTLSCSPISGHRSVSWYQQTPGQGLQFLFEYFSETQRNKGNFPGRFSGRQFSNSRSEMNVSTLELGDSALYLCASSLSGGRSTDTQYFGPGTRLTVL.

This clone was picked up one time. The chain recombines TRBV2 with TRBJ2-6, with D possibly TRBD1 on 6 matching bases. Between the trimmed V and J ends, which lost 7 bases and 3 bases, there was a span of 16 bases. Per germline, CDR1 SNHLY and CDR2 FYNNEI. CDR3 length: 16 residues. This chain's CDR3 is CASTYGQIGGANVLTF. The DNA of the CDR3 is TGTGCCAGCACCTACGGACAGATAGGTGGGGCCAACGTCCTGACTTTC.

This rearrangement joins TRBV4-1 to TRBJ1-5; no reliable D call. Trimming stripped 0 bases from V and 0 bases from J, with 12 bases between. Germline assignment: CDR1 MGHRA and CDR2 YSYEKL. This CDR3 spans 17 amino acids. CDR3 in DNA: TGCGCCAGCAGCCAAGATGGTGGTACCCCTAGCAATCAGCCCCAGCATTTT. This gives the protein CASSQDGGTPSNQPQHF.